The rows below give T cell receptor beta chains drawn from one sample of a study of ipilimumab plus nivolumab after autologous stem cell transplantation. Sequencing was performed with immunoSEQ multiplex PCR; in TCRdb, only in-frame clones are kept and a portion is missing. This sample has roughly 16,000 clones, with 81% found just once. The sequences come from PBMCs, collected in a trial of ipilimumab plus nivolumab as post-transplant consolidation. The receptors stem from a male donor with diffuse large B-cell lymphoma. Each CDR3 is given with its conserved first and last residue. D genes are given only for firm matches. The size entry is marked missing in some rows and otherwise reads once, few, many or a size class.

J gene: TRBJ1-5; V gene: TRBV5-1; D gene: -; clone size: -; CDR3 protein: CASSLAGGPAQPQHF; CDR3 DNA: TGCGCCAGCAGCTTGGCCGGGGGGCCGGCCCAGCCCCAGCATTTT
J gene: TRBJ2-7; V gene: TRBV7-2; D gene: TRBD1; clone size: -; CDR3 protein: CASTLGQAREQYF; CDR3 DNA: TGTGCCAGCACTCTGGGACAGGCGAGAGAGCAGTACTTC
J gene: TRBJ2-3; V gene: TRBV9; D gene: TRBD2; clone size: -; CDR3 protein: CASSPKPGGLAGATDTQYF; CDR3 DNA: TGTGCCAGCAGCCCGAAGCCGGGAGGTCTAGCGGGGGCCACAGATACGCAGTATTTT
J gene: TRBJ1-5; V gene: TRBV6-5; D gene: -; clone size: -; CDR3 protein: CASSYSRGDGGPQHF; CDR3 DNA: TGTGCCAGCAGTTACTCGAGGGGCGACGGTGGGCCCCAGCATTTT
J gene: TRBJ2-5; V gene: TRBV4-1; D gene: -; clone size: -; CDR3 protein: CASSPPSRALGGETQYF; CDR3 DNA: TGCGCCAGCAGCCCCCCCTCCCGGGCCCTCGGCGGAGAGACCCAGTACTTC
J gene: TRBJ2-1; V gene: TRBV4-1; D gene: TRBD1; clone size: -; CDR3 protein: CASSRSRPGQGVDEQFF; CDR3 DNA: TGCGCCAGCAGCCGTTCCAGACCGGGACAGGGTGTGGATGAGCAGTTCTTC
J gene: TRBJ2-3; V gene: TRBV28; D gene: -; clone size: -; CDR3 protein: CASSSPDTQYF; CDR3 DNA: TGTGCCAGCAGTTCGCCAGATACGCAGTATTTT
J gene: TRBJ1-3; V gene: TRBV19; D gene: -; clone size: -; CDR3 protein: CASGGTAGNTIYF; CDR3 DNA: TGTGCCAGTGGAGGGACGGCTGGAAACACCATATATTTT
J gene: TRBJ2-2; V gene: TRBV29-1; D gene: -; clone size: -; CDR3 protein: CSVVLFQGSNTGELFF; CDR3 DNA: TGCAGCGTTGTGCTATTCCAGGGGTCGAACACCGGGGAGCTGTTTTTT
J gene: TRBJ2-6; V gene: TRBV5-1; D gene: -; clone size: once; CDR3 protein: CASSREITALGANVLTF; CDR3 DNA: TGCGCCAGCAGCCGAGAAATTACAGCTCTGGGGGCCAACGTCCTGACTTTC
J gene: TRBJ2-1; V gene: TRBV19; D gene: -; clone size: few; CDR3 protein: CASMGVRGQYSYNEQFF; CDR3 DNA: TGTGCCAGTATGGGGGTAAGGGGTCAATACTCCTACAATGAGCAGTTCTTC
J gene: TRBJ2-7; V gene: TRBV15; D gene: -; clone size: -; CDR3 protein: CATSGFPNYEQYF; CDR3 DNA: TGTGCCACCAGTGGTTTCCCCAACTACGAGCAGTACTTC
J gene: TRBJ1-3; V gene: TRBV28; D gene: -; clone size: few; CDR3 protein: CASSRRGHGNTIYF; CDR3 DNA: TGTGCCAGCAGCCGCAGGGGACATGGAAACACCATATATTTT
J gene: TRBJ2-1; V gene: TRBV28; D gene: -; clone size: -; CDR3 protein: CASKWAPYNEQFF; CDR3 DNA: TGTGCCAGCAAATGGGCACCCTACAATGAGCAGTTCTTC
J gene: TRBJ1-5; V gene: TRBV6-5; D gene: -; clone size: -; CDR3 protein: CASSPRVGNQPQHF; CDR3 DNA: TGTGCCAGCAGTCCCAGGGTTGGCAATCAGCCCCAGCATTTT
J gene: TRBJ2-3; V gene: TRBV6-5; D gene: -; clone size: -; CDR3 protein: CASSPLFRDTQYF; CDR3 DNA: TGTGCCAGCAGCCCCCTGTTTAGGGATACGCAGTATTTT
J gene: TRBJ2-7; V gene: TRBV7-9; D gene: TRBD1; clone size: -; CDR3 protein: CASSSGTGGGEQYF; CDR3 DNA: TGTGCCAGCAGCTCCGGGACAGGGGGCGGCGAGCAGTACTTC
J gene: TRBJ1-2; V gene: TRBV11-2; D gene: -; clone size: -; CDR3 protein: CASSSIWRNYGYTF; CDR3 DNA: TGTGCCAGCAGCTCTATTTGGAGGAACTATGGCTACACCTTC
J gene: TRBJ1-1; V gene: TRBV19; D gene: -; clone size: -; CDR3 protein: CASSTSPPGLHRNTEAFF; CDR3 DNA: TGTGCCAGTAGTACCTCCCCCCCGGGACTTCATCGAAACACTGAAGCTTTCTTT
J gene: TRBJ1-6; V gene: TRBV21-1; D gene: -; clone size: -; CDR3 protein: CASSKRHRGGYNSPLHF; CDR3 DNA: TGTGCCAGCAGTAAAAGGCACAGGGGCGGTTATAATTCACCCCTCCACTTT
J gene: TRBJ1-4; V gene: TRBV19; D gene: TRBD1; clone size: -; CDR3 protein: CASRDTGTGSEKLFF; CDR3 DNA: TGTGCCAGTAGGGACACCGGGACAGGGAGTGAAAAACTGTTTTTT
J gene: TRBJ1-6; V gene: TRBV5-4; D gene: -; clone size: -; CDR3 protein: CASSPYQGNSPLHF; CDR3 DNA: TGTGCCAGCAGCCCTTATCAGGGAAATTCACCCCTCCACTTT
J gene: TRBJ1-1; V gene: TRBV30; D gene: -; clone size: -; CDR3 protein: CAWRVWGDTEAFF; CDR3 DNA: TGTGCCTGGAGGGTCTGGGGGGACACTGAAGCTTTCTTT
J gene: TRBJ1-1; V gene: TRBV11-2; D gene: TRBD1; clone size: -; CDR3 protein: CASSAYRGTEAFF; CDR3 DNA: TGTGCCAGCAGCGCGTACAGGGGGACTGAAGCTTTCTTT
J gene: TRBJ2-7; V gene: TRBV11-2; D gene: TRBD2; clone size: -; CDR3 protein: CASSLAAGASYEQYF; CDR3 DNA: TGTGCCAGCAGCTTAGCAGCGGGGGCCTCCTACGAGCAGTACTTC
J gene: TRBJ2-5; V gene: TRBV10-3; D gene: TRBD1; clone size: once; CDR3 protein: CAISNSGTGEETQYF; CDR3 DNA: TGTGCCATCAGTAATTCCGGGACAGGGGAAGAGACCCAGTACTTC
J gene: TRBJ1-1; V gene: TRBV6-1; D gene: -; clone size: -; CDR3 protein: CASNLGGQNTEAFF; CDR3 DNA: TGTGCCAGCAACTTAGGAGGGCAGAACACTGAAGCTTTCTTT